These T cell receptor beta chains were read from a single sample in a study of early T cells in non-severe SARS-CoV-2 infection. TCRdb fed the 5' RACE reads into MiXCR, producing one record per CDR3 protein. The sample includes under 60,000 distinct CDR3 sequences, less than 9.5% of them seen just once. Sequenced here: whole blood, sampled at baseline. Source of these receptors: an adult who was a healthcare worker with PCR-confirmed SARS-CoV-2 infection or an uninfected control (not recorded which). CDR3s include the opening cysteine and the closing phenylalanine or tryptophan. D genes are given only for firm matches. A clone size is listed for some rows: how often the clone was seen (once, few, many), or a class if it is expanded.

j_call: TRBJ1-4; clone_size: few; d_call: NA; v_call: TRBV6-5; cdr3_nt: TGTGCCAGCAGTCGAAGGGACGCGGGAGAAAAACTGTTTTTT; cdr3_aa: CASSRRDAGEKLFF
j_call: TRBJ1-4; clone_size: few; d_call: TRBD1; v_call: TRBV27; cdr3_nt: TGTGCCAGCAGCTACCAGGGGGCAACTAATGAAAAACTGTTTTTT; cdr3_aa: CASSYQGATNEKLFF
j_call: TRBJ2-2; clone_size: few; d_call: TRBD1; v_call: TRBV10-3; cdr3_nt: TGTGCCATCAGTCTAGACCCGACAGGGGCAAACACCGGGGAGCTGTTTTTT; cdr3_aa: CAISLDPTGANTGELFF
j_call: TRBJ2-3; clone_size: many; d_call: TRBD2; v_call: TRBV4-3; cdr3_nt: TGCGCCAGCAGCCAAGAAACTAGCGGGGGGCCGAGCACAGATACGCAGTATTTT; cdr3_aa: CASSQETSGGPSTDTQYF
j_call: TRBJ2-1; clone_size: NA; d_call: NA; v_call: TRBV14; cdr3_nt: TGTGCCAGCAGCCAAGATTCGATGCGGGCCTACTACAATGAGCAGTTCTTC; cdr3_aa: CASSQDSMRAYYNEQFF
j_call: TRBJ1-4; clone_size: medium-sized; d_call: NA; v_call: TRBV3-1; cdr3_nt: TGTGCCAGCAGCCAACGTGCAACTAATGAAAAACTGTTTTTT; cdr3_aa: CASSQRATNEKLFF
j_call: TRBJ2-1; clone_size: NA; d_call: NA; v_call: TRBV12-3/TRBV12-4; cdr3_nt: TGTGCCAGCAGTTTGGGACTTAGTGGCAATGAGCAGTTCTTC; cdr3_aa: CASSLGLSGNEQFF
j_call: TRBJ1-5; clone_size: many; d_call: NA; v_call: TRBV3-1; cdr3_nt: TGTGCCAGCAGCCAGTACAGTGCTTATAGCAATCAGCCCCAGCATTTT; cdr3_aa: CASSQYSAYSNQPQHF
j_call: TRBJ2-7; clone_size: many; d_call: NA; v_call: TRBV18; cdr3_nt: TGTGCCAGCTCACCACATCCCTACGAGCAGTACTTC; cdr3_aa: CASSPHPYEQYF
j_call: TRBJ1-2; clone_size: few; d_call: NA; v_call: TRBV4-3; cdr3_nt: TGCGCCAGCAGCCAAGGATTGCAGGGACGGGGCTATGGCTACACCTTC; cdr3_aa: CASSQGLQGRGYGYTF
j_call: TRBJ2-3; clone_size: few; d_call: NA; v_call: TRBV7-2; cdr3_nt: TGTGCCAGCACCCCAGGTCAAACGCAGTATTTT; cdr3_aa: CASTPGQTQYF
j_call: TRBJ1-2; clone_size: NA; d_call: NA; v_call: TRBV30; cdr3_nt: TGTGCCTGGAGTGTCGGACGTTCTAACTATGGCTACACCTTC; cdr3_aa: CAWSVGRSNYGYTF